The rows below give T cell receptor beta chains drawn from one sample of a study of Graves' ophthalmopathy and Graves' hyperthyroidism. TCRdb itself ran the multiplex PCR reads through MiXCR, one entry per CDR3 protein. The table includes roughly 700,000 distinct CDR3 sequences, roughly 40% detected once. The specimen sequenced was peripheral blood. Receptors were obtained from an adult man with Graves' ophthalmopathy. The CDR3 runs from the conserved cysteine through the conserved F or W. A D gene is named only where the DNA matches it firmly. Where a row states a size, it is once, few, many or the class of an expanded clone; other rows omit it.

d_gene,j_gene,v_gene,len,abundance,CDR3aa,CDR3nt
TRBD1,TRBJ1-3,TRBV2,16,.,CASRSRSGTAGNTIYF,TGTGCCAGCAGATCCAGATCCGGGACAGCTGGAAACACCATATATTTT
.,TRBJ1-1,TRBV29-1,14,few,CSVVERVMNTEAFF,TGCAGCGTTGTGGAAAGGGTAATGAACACTGAAGCTTTCTTT
.,TRBJ2-5,TRBV7-6,15,.,CASGFPGDKQETQYF,TGTGCCAGCGGCTTTCCGGGGGACAAGCAAGAGACCCAGTACTTC
.,TRBJ2-7,TRBV7-9,14,.,CASSLQGLSYEQYF,TGTGCCAGCAGCTTGCAGGGACTCTCCTACGAGCAGTACTTC
.,TRBJ1-1,TRBV7-3,15,many,CASSLNTALNTEAFF,TGTGCCAGCAGCTTAAATACAGCACTGAACACTGAAGCTTTCTTT
.,TRBJ1-4,TRBV6-5,13,.,CASSKGPVEKLFF,TGTGCCAGCAGTAAAGGACCTGTTGAAAAACTGTTTTTT
.,TRBJ1-1,TRBV7-9,15,.,CASSPRQDMNTEAFF,TGTGCCAGCAGCCCCCGACAGGACATGAACACTGAAGCTTTCTTT
TRBD1,TRBJ1-3,TRBV29-1,11,.,CSAGGGNTIYF,TGCAGCGCAGGGGGTGGAAACACCATATATTTT
TRBD1,TRBJ1-4,TRBV29-1,15,.,CSVEAGDRVGEKLFF,TGCAGCGTTGAAGCGGGGGACAGGGTGGGTGAAAAACTGTTTTTT
.,TRBJ1-1,TRBV9,15,once,CASSPRTTQNTEAFF,TGTGCCAGCTCACCAAGGACAACCCAGAACACTGAAGCTTTCTTT
.,TRBJ1-2,TRBV25-1,13,many,CASSATGNYGYTF,TGTGCCAGCAGTGCTACAGGGAACTATGGCTACACCTTC
.,TRBJ2-5,TRBV25-1,13,.,CASRVPGEETQYF,TGTGCCAGCAGAGTCCCGGGGGAGGAGACCCAGTACTTC
.,TRBJ1-4,TRBV14,14,once,CASSRDRIGEKLFF,TGTGCCAGCAGCCGGGACCGGATCGGTGAAAAACTGTTTTTT
TRBD1,TRBJ2-5,TRBV15,17,few,CATSRGDRSGAWETQYF,TGTGCCACCAGCAGAGGGGACAGATCCGGGGCGTGGGAGACCCAGTACTTC
TRBD2,TRBJ2-5,TRBV10-3,14,many,CAISSGGRWETQYF,TGTGCCATCAGTAGCGGGGGCCGGTGGGAGACCCAGTACTTC
TRBD2,TRBJ2-5,TRBV7-9,16,.,CASSLVALARLGTQYF,TGTGCCAGCAGCTTAGTCGCACTAGCGCGCCTGGGGACCCAGTACTTC
.,TRBJ1-2,TRBV29-1,9,.,CSVDTGNTF,TGCAGCGTTGACACTGGAAACACCTTC
.,TRBJ1-2,TRBV29-1,11,many,CSVEARDGYTF,TGCAGCGTTGAAGCGCGGGATGGCTACACCTTC
.,TRBJ2-7,TRBV10-3,13,many,CAIQGGGRNEQYF,TGTGCCATCCAGGGAGGGGGTAGAAACGAGCAGTACTTC
TRBD2,TRBJ2-1,TRBV7-9,14,few,CASSFWGRANEQFF,TGTGCCAGCAGCTTTTGGGGGAGGGCCAATGAGCAGTTCTTC
TRBD1,TRBJ2-7,TRBV7-3,13,many,CATSTGVGREQYF,TGTGCCACCTCGACAGGGGTGGGTCGCGAGCAGTACTTC
TRBD1,TRBJ1-5,TRBV24-1,14,.,CATSDPGQINDEHF,TGTGCCACCAGTGATCCGGGACAGATCAACGATGAGCATTTT